The 19 T cell receptor beta chains below all came from one sample that was sequenced in a study of shared clonotypes between healthy human individuals. Assay used: immunoSEQ multiplex PCR; TCRdb lists only in-frame clones, some missing. Of about 690,000 clones in the sample, 90% are singletons; the top ten hold roughly 36%. Sequencing used memory CD8+ T cells from PBMCs. This sample's subset: CD45RO+ cells pooled with CCR7-negative TemRA cells. The receptors originated from a young man in good health. Some clones in this sample may be carry-over from other donors' samples.

The chain is built from TRBV7-9 and TRBJ2-1, with 7 bases lining up with TRBD2. After removal of 7 bases from V and 2 bases from J, the junction contained 11 bases not matched to a gene. The germline gives CDR1 SEHNR, CDR2 FQNEAQ (reference sequence). The CDR3 totals 16 residues. The CDR3 coding sequence is TGTGCCAGCACCATCGTGGGGGGGATGGCCTACAATGAGCAGTTCTTC. It specifies CASTIVGGMAYNEQFF.

The rearrangement joins TRBV11-2 to TRBJ2-5, with D possibly TRBD1 on 6 matching bases. V lost 1 base and J 2 bases, leaving 14 bases between the germline ends. Germline CDR1 reads SGHAT; CDR2 reads FQNNGV. The CDR3 consists of 16 residues. The CDR3 DNA reads TGTGCCAGCAGCTTAGGCAGGGGTTGGGGACAAGAGACCCAGTACTTC. Its translation is CASSLGRGWGQETQYF.

The V gene is TRBV13, the J gene TRBJ1-1, with 8 bases lining up with TRBD1. Germline lookup yields CDR1 PRHDT and CDR2 FYEKMQ (reference sequence). The CDR3 runs to 15 residues. The ends lost 2 bases at V and 1 base at J; junction bases unmatched: 3. The CDR3 DNA is TGTGCCAGCAGCTTATTGACAGGGGCGAACACTGAAGCTTTCTTT. Protein: CASSLLTGANTEAFF. Full variable domain (outside the CDR3, taken from reference TRBV13 and TRBJ1-1): AAGVIQSPRHLIKEKRETATLKCYPIPRHDTVYWYQQGPGQDPQFLISFYEKMQSDKGSIPDRFSAQQFSDYHSELNMSSLELGDSALYFCASSLLTGANTEAFFGQGTRLTVV.

This clone was detected only once. The chain is built from TRBV29-1 and TRBJ2-7; TRBD2 is a possible D gene (6 bases). Germline assignment: CDR1 SQVTM and CDR2 ANQGSEA. The length of the CDR3 is 12 residues. V was pared by 8 bases and J by 6 bases, with 17 bases between. CDR3 DNA sequence: TGCAGCTTAATCGGAGGGGAAGGCGAGCAGTACTTC. Translating it yields CSLIGGEGEQYF.

The chain carries TRBV4-3 and TRBJ2-5, with D unclear. Looked up from germline, CDR1 is LGHNA and CDR2 is YSLEER. CDR3 length: 15 residues. With 1 base removed from V and 2 bases from J, the gap between germline ends came to 11 bases. The CDR3 nucleotides are TGCGCCAGCAGCCAAGGTCGGCGAGGTCAAGAGACCCAGTACTTC. Its protein is CASSQGRRGQETQYF.

This sequence joins TRBV9 and TRBJ2-1; 9 positions agree with TRBD2. J was trimmed by 8 bases and V by 0 bases; bases with no gene match: 6. The CDR3 covers 15 residues. Germline V CDR1 and CDR2: SGDLS, YYNGEE. Here the CDR3 reads CASSVEASGMYEQFF. CDR3 nucleotide sequence: TGTGCCAGCAGCGTAGAGGCTAGCGGGATGTATGAGCAGTTCTTC.

The CDR3, as DNA: TGTGCCAGCAGCCAAGCTTTGCAGGGGGCTGAAAAACTGTTTTTT. Its translation is CASSQALQGAEKLFF. The chain uses TRBV4-2 and TRBJ1-4; 8 positions match TRBD1. Trimming at V came to 1 base and at J to 7 bases, leaving 5 bases not matched to a gene. There are 15 residues in the CDR3. Germline V CDR1 and CDR2: LGHNA, YNFKEQ.

The chain uses TRBV19 and TRBJ1-1, with unresolved D. The CDR3 runs 14 residues. Germline V gene sequence: CDR1 LNHDA, CDR2 SQIVND (reference sequence). V lost 3 bases, J lost 4 bases, and 12 bases lay in between. CDR3 sequence (DNA): TGTGCCAGTAGTATGGTGGGTCGGGCCACTGAAGCTTTCTTT. Encoded protein: CASSMVGRATEAFF. The full variable domain, completed using reference TRBV19 and TRBJ1-1, is DGGITQSPKYLFRKEGQNVTLSCEQNLNHDAMYWYRQDPGQGLRLIYYSQIVNDFQKGDIAEGYSVSREKKESFPLTVTSAQKNPTAFYLCASSMVGRATEAFFGQGTRLTVV.

The chain employs TRBV6-5 and TRBJ2-1, with D unclear. V lost 3 bases to trimming and J lost 5 bases, with 8 bases between them. The CDR3 extends over 13 amino acids. Germline V gene lookup returns CDR1 MNHEY and CDR2 SVGAGI. The CDR3 DNA reads as TGTGCCAGCAGTTATTTGACTCACAATGAGCAGTTCTTC. Encoded protein: CASSYLTHNEQFF.

This clone occurred once. This chain connects TRBV28 to TRBJ2-7; 9 bases align to TRBD1. V trimming: 6 bases; J trimming: 6 bases; junction bases outside the gene matches: 15. The CDR3 spans 16 residues. Germline CDR1 is MDHEN and CDR2 is SYDVKM. This CDR3 reads CASRHTPGQGTIEQYF. CDR3 nucleotides: TGTGCCAGCAGACATACCCCGGGACAGGGAACCATCGAGCAGTACTTC.

The chain joins TRBV19 to TRBJ2-1; 9 nucleotides line up with TRBD1. The germline gives CDR1 LNHDA, CDR2 SQIVND (reference sequence). The CDR3 length is 15 residues. V lost 5 bases and J lost 4; bases outside the gene matches: 6. CDR3 nucleotide sequence: TGTGCCAGTAGTCCTGGACAGGGGATTTACAATGAGCAGTTCTTC. Translated: CASSPGQGIYNEQFF.

This chain connects TRBV4-2 to TRBJ2-2; D unclear. The CDR3 spans 13 residues. Germline assignment: CDR1 LGHNA and CDR2 YNFKEQ. Trimming removed 0 bases from V and 11 bases from J, with 10 bases in between. The CDR3: CASSQELHRELFF. The CDR3 DNA reads as TGTGCCAGCAGCCAAGAACTTCATCGAGAGCTGTTTTTT.

This chain connects TRBV29-1 to TRBJ2-7; possible D gene TRBD2, 5 bases. With 1 base removed from V and 2 bases from J, the gap between germline ends came to 6 bases. CDR3 length equals 12 residues. Germline CDR1 SQVTM, CDR2 ANQGSEA. The CDR3 bases are TGCAGCGTTGAAGGAGGGCCCTACGAGCAGTACTTC. It encodes CSVEGGPYEQYF.

The chain recombines TRBV19 with TRBJ2-2; maybe TRBD2 (5 bases). CDR1 LNHDA and CDR2 SQIVND come from the germline V gene (reference sequence). There are 17 residues in the CDR3. V lost 3 bases and J 2 bases, leaving 16 bases between the germline ends. For the CDR3, the DNA is TGTGCCAGTAGTATTATCCGGGGTAGCGCTAACACCGGGGAGCTGTTTTTT. Its translation is CASSIIRGSANTGELFF.

Many counts were recorded for this clone. This rearrangement joins TRBV14 to TRBJ1-6; no reliable D call. The V end was cut by 4 bases, the J end by 0 bases, with 13 bases between. This CDR3 region has 17 residues. CDR1 is SGHDN, CDR2 FVKESK, per germline. The CDR3 loop is CASSPPGESSYNSPLHF. DNA of the CDR3: TGTGCCAGCAGCCCGCCGGGTGAGAGCTCCTATAATTCACCCCTCCACTTT.

The chain carries TRBV6-5 and TRBJ2-5; D unresolved. V was pared by 2 bases and J by 0 bases, with 4 bases between. Germline CDR1 reads MNHEY; CDR2 reads SVGAGI. The CDR3 is 13 amino acids. The DNA of the CDR3 is TGTGCCAGCAGTTACGCCCACCAAGAGACCCAGTACTTC. Translated: CASSYAHQETQYF.

The V and J genes are TRBV19 and TRBJ1-2; D is ambiguous. V was cut by 7 bases and J by 2 bases, with 11 bases left in between. The CDR3 extends over 13 amino acids. Germline V gene data show CDR1 as LNHDA and CDR2 as SQIVND (reference sequence). The CDR3 protein is CASTPSTNYGYTF. The CDR3 DNA reads as TGTGCCAGTACCCCTTCGACAAACTATGGCTACACCTTC.

J is TRBJ2-3 and V is TRBV9; TRBD2 matches 7 bases. The germline CDR1 and CDR2 sequences are SGDLS and YYNGEE. This CDR3 is built from 13 residues. Losses at the gene ends were 4 bases for V and 6 bases for J; bases not matched to a gene: 5. The CDR3 spells CASSPGGWDTQYF. In DNA form, the CDR3 reads TGTGCCAGCAGCCCGGGGGGATGGGATACGCAGTATTTT. The variable domain in full, with the rest retrieved from reference TRBV9 and TRBJ2-3, is DSGVTQTPKHLITATGQRVTLRCSPRSGDLSVYWYQQSLDQGLQFLIQYYNGEERAKGNILERFSAQQFPDLHSELNLSSLELGDSALYFCASSPGGWDTQYFGPGTRLTVL.

The V call is TRBV7-9, the J call TRBJ2-1, with TRBD1 identical over 7 bases. V was pared by 0 bases and J by 7 bases, with 6 bases of the junction left unmatched. The CDR3 is made up of 15 amino acids. CDR1 is SEHNR, CDR2 FQNEAQ, per germline (reference sequence). The CDR3 sequence: CASSLAGTATNEQFF. The CDR3 nucleotides are TGTGCCAGCAGCTTAGCCGGGACAGCGACTAATGAGCAGTTCTTC.